Below, 32 T cell receptor beta chains from the same sample are listed, as sequenced in a study of T cell responses to AZD1222 COVID-19 vaccine. Assay: immunoSEQ multiplex PCR; the TCRdb copy retains only in-frame clones and omits some. The table shows some 150,000 clones, with around 94% occurring only once. Sequenced material: peripheral blood, taken on day 0 of AZD1222 vaccination. These receptor sequences come from an adult in good health.

This chain connects TRBV7-2 to TRBJ1-1; 8 bases are a match to TRBD1. CDR3 length equals 15 residues. Germline V gene sequence: CDR1 SGHTA, CDR2 FQGNSA. Unmatched junction bases numbered 8, after V lost 3 bases and J lost 5 bases. CDR3 loop: CASSFARGQRTEAFF. CDR3 DNA: TGTGCCAGCAGCTTCGCCAGGGGGCAGAGGACTGAAGCTTTCTTT.

This chain joins TRBV4-3 and TRBJ2-2; D gene ambiguous. Germline V lookup: CDR1 LGHNA, CDR2 YSLEER. The germline V and J ends were trimmed by 0 bases and 4 bases, with 12 bases remaining between them. The CDR3 is 16 amino acids. CDR3 amino acids: CASSQDVGILTGELFF. DNA of the CDR3: TGCGCCAGCAGCCAAGATGTAGGGATTCTCACCGGGGAGCTGTTTTTT.

This chain uses TRBV13 with TRBJ2-3; possibly TRBD1 for D (6 bases). The CDR3 sequence is 15 residues long. CDR1 is PRHDT and CDR2 is FYEKMQ in the germline V gene (reference sequence). V lost 5 bases and J lost 4, with 16 bases in between. The CDR3 DNA is TGTGCCAGCAGCAATGTTGGGGGCTTGGCAGATACGCAGTATTTT. This encodes CASSNVGGLADTQYF.

The rearrangement joins TRBV24-1 to TRBJ1-2; the D gene is possibly TRBD1 (5 bases). Trimming pared 2 bases from V and 6 bases from J, leaving 12 bases between. Germline CDR1 KGHDR, CDR2 SFDVKD. The CDR3 loop spans 14 amino acids. DNA for the CDR3: TGTGCCACCAGTGATTCCAGGGCCTTTAATGGCTACACCTTC. Encoded protein: CATSDSRAFNGYTF.

The J gene is TRBJ1-4, the V gene TRBV18; D is possibly TRBD1 (5 bases). The length of the CDR3 is 14 residues. The germline V gene has CDR1 KGHSH and CDR2 LQKENI. V dropped 8 bases and J dropped 7 bases, with 17 bases sitting between them. CDR3 residues: CASTQTPGLEKLFF. Written as DNA, the CDR3 is TGTGCCAGCACACAAACCCCAGGGCTTGAAAAACTGTTTTTT.

V gene TRBV15 combines with J gene TRBJ2-5; weak D call: TRBD1 (5 bases). Germline loops: CDR1 LNHNV, CDR2 YYDKDF (reference sequence). The CDR3 covers 17 residues. Between the trimmed V and J ends, which lost 0 bases and 2 bases, there was a span of 16 bases. CDR3 protein: CATSRDLYTTAQETQYF. The CDR3 DNA sequence: TGTGCCACCAGCAGAGATCTTTACACGACAGCACAAGAGACCCAGTACTTC.

This clone was detected only once. This chain links TRBV28 with TRBJ1-2, with 10 bases fitting TRBD1. This CDR3 comprises 22 residues. Germline values: CDR1 MDHEN, CDR2 SYDVKM. The ends lost 7 bases at V and 1 base at J; junction bases unmatched: 27. CDR3 coding DNA: TGTGCCAGCACTCTTTCCCCGTTCGGTGGAAAAATTTGGACAGGGGGTAACTATGGCTACACCTTC. This encodes CASTLSPFGGKIWTGGNYGYTF.

The chain carries TRBV28 and TRBJ2-3, with TRBD2 matching 9 bases. Germline loops: CDR1 MDHEN, CDR2 SYDVKM. With V trimmed by 6 bases and J by 3 bases, 4 bases remained unmatched. The length of the CDR3 is 14 residues. The CDR3 region has the DNA TGTGCCAGCAGGTTAGCGGGGGTTACAGATACGCAGTATTTT. This sequence encodes CASRLAGVTDTQYF.

The gene calls are TRBV19 and TRBJ1-5; 7 bases fit TRBD1. Germline V gene lookup returns CDR1 LNHDA and CDR2 SQIVND (reference sequence). V gave up 5 bases and J gave up 4 bases; unmatched junction bases: 5. This CDR3 region has 14 residues. For the CDR3, the DNA is TGTGCCAGTAGTTACGGACAGGTAAATCAGCCCCAGCATTTT. It codes for CASSYGQVNQPQHF.

The chain combines TRBV29-1 with TRBJ2-7; 8 nucleotides agree with TRBD1. The CDR3 loop spans 11 amino acids. V dropped 0 bases and J dropped 13; count of bases not matched to a gene: 5. CDR1 SQVTM and CDR2 ANQGSEA come from the germline V gene. CDR3 coding DNA: TGCAGCGTTGAAGATGGACAGGGAGGTTACGTC. Residues: CSVEDGQGGYV.

This sequence joins TRBV18 and TRBJ2-2; possible D gene TRBD1, 6 bases. Looked up from germline, CDR1 is KGHSH and CDR2 is LQKENI. The CDR3 contains 15 residues. The germline V and J ends were trimmed by 2 bases and 1 base, with 8 bases remaining between them. In DNA, the CDR3 is TGTGCCAGCTCACCAAACAGGGAGAACACCGGGGAGCTGTTTTTT. Its protein is CASSPNRENTGELFF.

The rearrangement links TRBV6-1 to TRBJ1-6; 7 positions agree with TRBD1. CDR3 length: 17 residues. In germline, CDR1 is MNHNS, CDR2 SASEGT. J lost 4 bases, V lost 2 bases, and 8 bases had no gene match. The CDR3 region is CASSERKTGLYNSPLHF. CDR3 nucleotides: TGTGCCAGCAGTGAAAGAAAGACAGGGCTTTATAATTCACCCCTCCACTTT.

A single count supports this clone. The chain carries TRBV11-2 and TRBJ2-5; D may be TRBD2 (6 bases). This CDR3 comprises 17 residues. Per the germline V gene, CDR1 is SGHAT and CDR2 is FQNNGV. Trimming took off 1 base at V and 1 base at J, with 16 bases between the two ends. The CDR3 reads CASSLGLVGGTQETQYF. In nucleotides, the CDR3 is TGTGCCAGCAGCTTAGGGTTAGTGGGGGGAACCCAAGAGACCCAGTACTTC.

Regarding this clone: At the DNA level, this CDR3 is encoded by other sequences in the same sample as well. The chain links TRBV5-1 to TRBJ2-3, with 10 bases matching TRBD1. This CDR3 comprises 15 residues. Germline values: CDR1 SGHRS, CDR2 YFSETQ. The J segment lost 3 bases and the V segment lost 0 bases, leaving 1 base of the junction unmatched. The CDR3 DNA is TGCGCCAGCAGCTTGGGGGACAGGGGAACAGATACGCAGTATTTT. Translating it yields CASSLGDRGTDTQYF.

The rearrangement uses TRBV7-2 and TRBJ2-1; 10 bases align to TRBD1. Germline trimming cut 4 bases from V and 4 bases from J; bases unmatched to any gene: 10. This CDR3 is built from 17 residues. CDR1 SGHTA and CDR2 FQGNSA come from the germline V gene. In nucleotides, the CDR3 is TGTGCCAGCAGCTCCGTTGACAGGGGGCGCCGGTACAATGAGCAGTTCTTC. This encodes CASSSVDRGRRYNEQFF.

The DNA for the CDR3 is TGTGCCAGCAGCCACCTAGCGGCAGGACAAGAGACCCAGTACTTC. It translates to CASSHLAAGQETQYF. The V call is TRBV3-1 (or the pseudogene TRBV3-2), the J call TRBJ2-5; 7 bases fit TRBD2. CDR3 size: 15 residues. Trimming removed 3 bases from V and 2 bases from J; junction bases left unmatched: 6. Germline CDR1 is LGHDT and CDR2 is YNNKEL (reference sequence).

The J gene is TRBJ2-7, the V gene TRBV23-1; D gene uncertain. TRBV23-1 is identified as an open reading frame with a role that is uncertain. The CDR3 spans 18 residues. CDR3 sequence reads: CASTQSFLATLPSYEQYV. The CDR3 DNA reads TGCGCCAGCACTCAATCATTTTTGGCAACCCTCCCTTCCTACGAGCAGTACGTC.

The rearrangement uses TRBV5-6 and TRBJ2-1; maybe TRBD1 (5 bases). There are 13 residues in the CDR3. Deletions cut 7 bases from V and 6 bases from J, with 14 bases between. Germline V gives CDR1 SGHDT, CDR2 YYEEEE. CDR3 region: CASAFRAINEQFF. CDR3 DNA: TGTGCCAGCGCCTTCAGGGCGATCAATGAGCAGTTCTTC.

This sequence joins TRBV4-3 and TRBJ1-2; 7 nucleotides line up with TRBD1. Germline trimming cut 1 base from V and 8 bases from J; bases unmatched to any gene: 10. The germline V gene encodes CDR1 LGHNA and CDR2 YSLEER. CDR3 length equals 15 residues. As DNA, the CDR3 is TGCGCCAGCAGCCAAGGGGGAGGGACAGTAGGAGGCTACACCTTC. Translation gives CASSQGGGTVGGYTF.

V is TRBV5-6 and J is TRBJ2-7; D assignment may be TRBD1 or TRBD2 (5 bases each). The CDR3 spans 14 residues. Germline assignment: CDR1 SGHDT and CDR2 YYEEEE. V lost 4 bases, J lost 2 bases, and 13 bases lay in between. The CDR3 nucleotides read TGTGCCAGCAGCAGACCCGGGGCGCCCTACGAGCAGTACGTC. Its protein product is CASSRPGAPYEQYV.

The V gene is TRBV3-1 (or the pseudogene TRBV3-2), the J gene TRBJ2-1; D may be TRBD1 (6 bases). Germline V CDR1 and CDR2: LGHDT, YNNKEL (reference sequence). The CDR3 has 15 residues. The V end was cut by 1 base, the J end by 8 bases, with 15 bases between. CDR3 amino acids: CASSQGGGGWYEQFF. As DNA, the CDR3 is TGTGCCAGCAGCCAAGGTGGTGGGGGCTGGTATGAGCAGTTCTTC.

The chain has TRBV24-1 and TRBJ1-3, with unresolved D. The V end was cut by 4 bases, the J end by 7 bases, with 10 bases between. This CDR3 has 13 amino acids. CDR1 KGHDR and CDR2 SFDVKD come from the germline V gene. CDR3 DNA: TGTGCCACCAGTGAATCAGGATTCAACACCATATATTTT. The encoded protein is CATSESGFNTIYF.

J is TRBJ1-3 and V is TRBV3-1 (or the pseudogene TRBV3-2); 7 bases map to TRBD1. Trimming took 4 bases from V and 0 from J; bases not matched to a gene: 12. The germline CDR1 and CDR2 sequences are LGHDT and YNNKEL (reference sequence). The CDR3 extends over 18 amino acids. The CDR3 coding sequence is TGTGCCAGCAGCCGTTTGGGCCGACAGGGCAGCTCTGGAAACACCATATATTTT. Amino acids: CASSRLGRQGSSGNTIYF.

This rearrangement joins TRBV5-6 to TRBJ1-5; unclear D gene. The germline V and J ends were trimmed by 0 bases and 1 base, with 5 bases remaining between them. CDR1 and CDR2 (germline): SGHDT, YYEEEE. This CDR3 region has 14 residues. CDR3 in amino acids: CASSLDASNQPQHF. CDR3 DNA: TGTGCCAGCAGCTTGGATGCAAGCAATCAGCCCCAGCATTTT. Full variable domain (missing parts from reference TRBV5-6 and TRBJ1-5): DAGVTQSPTHLIKTRGQQVTLRCSPKSGHDTVSWYQQALGQGPQFIFQYYEEEERQRGNFPDRFSGHQFPNYSSELNVNALLLGDSALYLCASSLDASNQPQHFGDGTRLSIL.

The V gene is TRBV13, the J gene TRBJ2-5, with unresolved D. The CDR3 extends over 13 amino acids. V shed 6 bases and J shed 5 bases, with 13 bases lying between them. CDR1 and CDR2 (germline): PRHDT, FYEKMQ (reference sequence). CDR3 coding DNA: TGTGCCAGCAGACCGACTGGCAGGGAGACCCAGTACTTC. Protein sequence: CASRPTGRETQYF. The entire variable domain, with the rest obtained from reference TRBV13 and TRBJ2-5, is as follows: AAGVIQSPRHLIKEKRETATLKCYPIPRHDTVYWYQQGPGQDPQFLISFYEKMQSDKGSIPDRFSAQQFSDYHSELNMSSLELGDSALYFCASRPTGRETQYFGPGTRLLVL.

The genes are TRBV7-8 and TRBJ1-6, with TRBD1 as a possible D gene (5 bases). The germline V gene has CDR1 SGHVS and CDR2 FQNEAQ. The CDR3 is 14 amino acids. Trimming stripped 5 bases from V and 7 bases from J, with 12 bases between. In DNA, the CDR3 is TGTGCCAGCAGCCCGGGGGAAGCGAATTCACCCCTCCACTTT. This encodes CASSPGEANSPLHF.

The V gene is TRBV11-2, the J gene TRBJ1-2; 7 nucleotides align to TRBD1. The V segment lost 5 bases and the J segment 5 bases; nucleotides outside the gene matches: 11. The CDR3 is made up of 15 amino acids. CDR1 is SGHAT and CDR2 is FQNNGV in the germline V gene. The CDR3: CASSTRAGTVYGYTF. Written as DNA, the CDR3 is TGTGCCAGCAGCACTAGGGCCGGGACAGTTTATGGCTACACCTTC.

The J gene is TRBJ1-1, the V gene TRBV6-1, with D possibly TRBD1 on 5 matching bases. The ends were cut back, 3 bases at V and 0 bases at J, with 8 bases in the middle. Germline V gene data show CDR1 as MNHNS and CDR2 as SASEGT. This CDR3 comprises 14 residues. CDR3 bases: TGTGCCAGCAGTGATGGGGGGATGAACACTGAAGCTTTCTTT. Translation gives CASSDGGMNTEAFF.

This CDR3 reads CASSLRLGTEAFF. CDR3 in DNA: TGTGCCAGCAGTTTACGACTCGGTACTGAAGCTTTCTTT. V gene TRBV12-3 or TRBV12-4 combines with J gene TRBJ1-1; D not resolved. The V end was cut by 2 bases, the J end by 5 bases, with 9 bases between. The CDR3 totals 13 residues.

CDR3 amino acids: CSAPPGAEAFF. DNA of the CDR3: TGCAGTGCTCCTCCGGGAGCCGAAGCTTTCTTT. The rearrangement uses TRBV20-1 and TRBJ1-1; D is uncertain. Germline V gives CDR1 DFQATT, CDR2 SNEGSKA (reference sequence). V dropped 5 bases and J dropped 8 bases, with 12 bases sitting between them. The CDR3 has 11 residues.

The rearrangement joins TRBV9 to TRBJ2-3; 10 bases are a match to TRBD2. Germline values: CDR1 SGDLS, CDR2 YYNGEE. The CDR3 has 16 residues. Trimming cost V 0 bases and J 3 bases; bases outside gene matches: 4. The CDR3 region has the DNA TGTGCCAGCAGCGTAGCTGTTAGCGGGAGGACAGATACGCAGTATTTT. Translated, it gives CASSVAVSGRTDTQYF.

DNA for the CDR3: TGTGCCAGCTCACCACCGGACGGGGGCTATGGCTACACCTTC. Encoded protein: CASSPPDGGYGYTF. The chain recombines TRBV18 with TRBJ1-2, with TRBD1 as a possible D gene (5 bases). Trimming took 0 bases from V and 4 from J, leaving 9 bases between them. The CDR3 runs 14 residues. Per germline, CDR1 KGHSH and CDR2 LQKENI.